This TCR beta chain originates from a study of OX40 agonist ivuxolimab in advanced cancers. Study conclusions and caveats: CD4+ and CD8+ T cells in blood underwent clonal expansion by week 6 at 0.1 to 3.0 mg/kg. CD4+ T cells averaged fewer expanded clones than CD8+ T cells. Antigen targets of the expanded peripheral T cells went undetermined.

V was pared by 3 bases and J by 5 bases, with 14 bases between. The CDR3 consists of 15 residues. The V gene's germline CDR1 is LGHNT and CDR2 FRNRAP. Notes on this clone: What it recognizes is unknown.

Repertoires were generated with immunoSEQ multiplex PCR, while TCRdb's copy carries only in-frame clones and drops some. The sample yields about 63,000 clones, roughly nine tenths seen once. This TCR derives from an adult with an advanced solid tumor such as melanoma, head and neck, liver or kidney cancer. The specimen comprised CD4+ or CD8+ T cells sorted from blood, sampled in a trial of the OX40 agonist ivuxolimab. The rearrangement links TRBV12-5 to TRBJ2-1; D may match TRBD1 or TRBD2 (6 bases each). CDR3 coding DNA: TGTGCTAGTGGTTTCCGGGGGCAAGGAAACAATGAGCAGTTCTTC. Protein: CASGFRGQGNNEQFF. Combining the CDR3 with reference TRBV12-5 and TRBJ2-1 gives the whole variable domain DARVTQTPRHKVTEMGQEVTMRCQPILGHNTVFWYRQTMMQGLELLAYFRNRAPLDDSGMPKDRFSAEMPDATLATLKIQPSEPRDSAVYFCASGFRGQGNNEQFFGPGTRLTVL.